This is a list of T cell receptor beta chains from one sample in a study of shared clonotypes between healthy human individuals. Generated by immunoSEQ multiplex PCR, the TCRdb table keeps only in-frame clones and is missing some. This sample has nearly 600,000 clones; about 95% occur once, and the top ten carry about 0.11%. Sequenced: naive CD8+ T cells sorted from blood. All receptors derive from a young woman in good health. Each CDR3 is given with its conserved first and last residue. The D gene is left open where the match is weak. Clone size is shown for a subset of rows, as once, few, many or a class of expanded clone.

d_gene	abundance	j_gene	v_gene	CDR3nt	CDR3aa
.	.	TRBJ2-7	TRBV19	TGTGCCAGTAGCATAACAGAGACCTCCTACGAGCAGTACTTC	CASSITETSYEQYF
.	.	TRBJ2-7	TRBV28	TGTGCCAGCAGTTCTCGGGACTCCCCCTACGAGCAGTACTTC	CASSSRDSPYEQYF
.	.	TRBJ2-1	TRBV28	TGTGCCAGCAGTTTTAGCGGAATTTACAATGAGCAGTTCTTC	CASSFSGIYNEQFF
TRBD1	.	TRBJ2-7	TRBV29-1	TGCAGCGTCGGGGACAGAGACTACGAGCAGTACTTC	CSVGDRDYEQYF
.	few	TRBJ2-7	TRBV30	TGTGCCTGGCGGGACGGACCCTACGAGCAGTACTTC	CAWRDGPYEQYF
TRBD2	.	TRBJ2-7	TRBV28	TGTGCCAGCAGCCCCACCACTTCTAGCGGGAGTATCGACGAGCAGTACTTC	CASSPTTSSGSIDEQYF
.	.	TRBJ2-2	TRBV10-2	TGCGCCAGCAGTTTGACAGATACCGGGGAGCTGTTTTTT	CASSLTDTGELFF
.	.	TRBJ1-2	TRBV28	TGTGCCAGCAGTTTAGCCGGCTCCTCCTATGGCTACACCTTC	CASSLAGSSYGYTF
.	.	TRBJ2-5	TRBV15	TGTGCCACACAGGTAGGACCTCAAGAGACCCAGTACTTC	CATQVGPQETQYF
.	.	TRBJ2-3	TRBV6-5	TGTGCCAGCAGTTACGGGCATTCTAGCACAGATACGCAGTATTTT	CASSYGHSSTDTQYF
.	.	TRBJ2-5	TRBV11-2	TGTGCCAGCAGTCTCAGATCGCGGTCTCAAGAGACCCAGTACTTC	CASSLRSRSQETQYF
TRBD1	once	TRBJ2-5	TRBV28	TGTGCCAGCAGCGGGATGACAGGGGTTCTGGAGACCCAGTACTTC	CASSGMTGVLETQYF
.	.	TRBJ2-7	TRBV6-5	TGTGCCAGCAGTTACACCGGACCCCACTACGAGCAGTACTTC	CASSYTGPHYEQYF
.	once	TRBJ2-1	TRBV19	TGTGCCAGTAACACCCCCCGGGACTACAATGAGCAGTTCTTC	CASNTPRDYNEQFF
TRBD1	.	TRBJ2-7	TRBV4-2	TGTGCCAGCAGCCAAGATTTGCATGGGACAGGGGGAGACGAGCAGTACTTC	CASSQDLHGTGGDEQYF
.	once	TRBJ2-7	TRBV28	TGTGCCAGCAGTTCAAGGACGGAGACCTACGAGCAGTACTTC	CASSSRTETYEQYF
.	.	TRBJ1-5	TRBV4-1	TGCGCCAGCAGCCAGTTCGGGTACAATCAGCCCCAGCATTTT	CASSQFGYNQPQHF
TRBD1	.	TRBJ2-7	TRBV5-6	TGTGCCAGCAGCGGCAGCCGGGACAGCCCCTACGAGCAGTACTTC	CASSGSRDSPYEQYF
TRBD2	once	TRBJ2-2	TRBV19	TGTGCCAGCGCCCCCACTAGCGGCTTGGGGGAGCTGTTTTTT	CASAPTSGLGELFF
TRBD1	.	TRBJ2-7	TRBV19	TGTGCCAGTAGCCGGACAGGGTCCTACGAGCAGTACTTC	CASSRTGSYEQYF
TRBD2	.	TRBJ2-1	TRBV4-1	TGCGCCAGCAGCCGGGGAATCGGGACTAGCGGGAGCGGATCCTACAATGAGCAGTTCTTC	CASSRGIGTSGSGSYNEQFF
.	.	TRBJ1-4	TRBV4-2	TGTGCCAGCAGCCAAGATGGGAAGGGGCTGGATGAAAAACTGTTTTTT	CASSQDGKGLDEKLFF
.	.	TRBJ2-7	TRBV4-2	TGTGCCAGCAGCCCTACACTAGGCTACGAGCAGTACTTC	CASSPTLGYEQYF
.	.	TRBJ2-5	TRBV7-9	TGTGCCAGCAGCCCCGCCGGAAGGGGTTTCAGACAAGAGACCCAGTACTTC	CASSPAGRGFRQETQYF
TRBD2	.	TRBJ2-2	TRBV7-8	TGTGCCAGCAGCTTGGGACTAGCGGGAGGCGGAACCGGGGAGCTGTTTTTT	CASSLGLAGGGTGELFF
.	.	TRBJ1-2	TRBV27	TGTGCCAGCAGTCCCCTTGGGGGCTGGAATGGCTACACCTTC	CASSPLGGWNGYTF
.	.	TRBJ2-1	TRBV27	TGTGCCAGCAGTTCAACCTACAATGAGCAGTTCTTC	CASSSTYNEQFF
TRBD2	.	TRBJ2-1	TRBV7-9	TGTGCCAGCAGCTTAGCGAACAGTCAGACTAGCGGGAGGCATGAGCAGTTCTTC	CASSLANSQTSGRHEQFF
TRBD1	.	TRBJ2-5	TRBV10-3	TGTGCCATCGGGGAGGGGACAGGGGACCAAGAGACCCAGTACTTC	CAIGEGTGDQETQYF
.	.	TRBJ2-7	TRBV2	TGTGCCAGCATGCATTCAAGCTCCTACGAGCAGTACTTC	CASMHSSSYEQYF
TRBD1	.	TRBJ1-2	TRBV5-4	TGTGCCAGCAGCTTGGCCATGGACAGGTTCTATGGCTACACCTTC	CASSLAMDRFYGYTF
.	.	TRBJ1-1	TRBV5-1	TGCGCCAGCAGCTTTTCGGCAGGGGAAGACACTGAAGCTTTCTTT	CASSFSAGEDTEAFF
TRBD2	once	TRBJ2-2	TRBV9	TGTGCCAGCAGCGATGGGACTAGCAGCGGGGAGCTGTTTTTT	CASSDGTSSGELFF
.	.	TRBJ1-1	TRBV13	TGTGCCAGCAGCTTAAGACTTTCTGAAGCTTTCTTT	CASSLRLSEAFF
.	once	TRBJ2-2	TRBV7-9	TGTGCCAGCAGCTTCGGAGGGAACACCGGGGAGCTGTTTTTT	CASSFGGNTGELFF
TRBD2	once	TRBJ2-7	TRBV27	TGTGCCAGCAGCTTAACCCCACACACCGGGGGGGGGAGGGAGCAGTACTTC	CASSLTPHTGGGREQYF
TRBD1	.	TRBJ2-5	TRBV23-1	TGCGCCAGCAGTCAGCCCGGGACAGGGTATCAAGAGACCCAGTACTTC	CASSQPGTGYQETQYF